Listed below are T cell receptor beta chains from one sample, sequenced in a study of T cell responses to AZD1222 COVID-19 vaccine. Generated by immunoSEQ multiplex PCR, the TCRdb table keeps only in-frame clones and is missing some. The sample records 250,000 or so clones, over 90% being singletons. Sequencing used peripheral blood, obtained on day 0 of AZD1222 vaccination. These receptors originate from an adult in good health. The CDR3 runs from the conserved cysteine through the conserved F or W. The D gene is left open where the match is weak.

d_gene: TRBD1; j_gene: TRBJ2-5; v_gene: TRBV11-1; CDR3aa: CASRPNRGNQETQYF
d_gene: .; j_gene: TRBJ2-7; v_gene: TRBV5-6; CDR3aa: CASSYRLRGPYAYEQYF
d_gene: .; j_gene: TRBJ1-3; v_gene: TRBV6-5; CDR3aa: CASTEEYSGNTIYF
d_gene: .; j_gene: TRBJ2-3; v_gene: TRBV28; CDR3aa: CASSLSTAGEDTQYF
d_gene: .; j_gene: TRBJ1-1; v_gene: TRBV29-1; CDR3aa: CSVAQSTEAFF
d_gene: TRBD2; j_gene: TRBJ2-7; v_gene: TRBV11-2; CDR3aa: CASSGLADRSYEQYF
d_gene: TRBD1; j_gene: TRBJ1-1; v_gene: TRBV18; CDR3aa: CASSPPGTGENTEAFF
d_gene: .; j_gene: TRBJ1-2; v_gene: TRBV24-1; CDR3aa: CATSDLTDPRGYTF
d_gene: TRBD1; j_gene: TRBJ1-5; v_gene: TRBV2; CDR3aa: CASSDRVRQPQHF
d_gene: .; j_gene: TRBJ1-1; v_gene: TRBV27; CDR3aa: CASSFGGAGTEAFF
d_gene: .; j_gene: TRBJ2-1; v_gene: TRBV24-1; CDR3aa: CATNGGSYNEQFF